This T cell receptor (beta chain) was obtained from a study of blood T cell repertoires in COVID-19. Study-level information: The origin of the acute and convalescent COVID-19 samples was the United States, Italy and Spain.

The repertoire was sequenced with immunoSEQ multiplex PCR; TCRdb's copy has only in-frame clones and lacks some. The table includes about 180,000 clones, 75% to 85% detected once. CDR1 SGHDT and CDR2 YYEEEE come from the germline V gene. CDR3 length: 16 residues. V lost 4 bases and J lost 3; bases outside the gene matches: 7. The TCR comes from a human donor in a cohort sampled during active COVID-19. Sequenced sample: peripheral blood. This sequence joins TRBV5-6 and TRBJ1-1; 12 bases match TRBD1. The CDR3 loop reads CASSRPGQGAYTEAFF. The CDR3 DNA follows: TGTGCCAGCAGCCGCCCGGGACAGGGGGCCTACACTGAAGCTTTCTTT. Combining the CDR3 with reference TRBV5-6 and TRBJ1-1 gives the whole variable domain DAGVTQSPTHLIKTRGQQVTLRCSPKSGHDTVSWYQQALGQGPQFIFQYYEEEERQRGNFPDRFSGHQFPNYSSELNVNALLLGDSALYLCASSRPGQGAYTEAFFGQGTRLTVV.